The TCR beta chain described here comes from a study of cytomegalovirus exposure and HLA in healthy donors (dated by TCRdb to about 2017). About the study as a whole: According to an earlier analysis of a few hundred of the donors, some 180 million T cells yielded over 90 million unique TCR beta sequences and about 280 Gb of sequence data. Donor age, sex, ethnicity and CMV serostatus were compiled together with the repertoire data. The study profiled the T cell repertoires of under 850 subjects by immunosequencing and related them to cytomegalovirus serostatus. To predict cytomegalovirus infection status, the study brought together high-throughput TCR immunosequencing, statistical association of individual TCRs with disease status, and machine learning. A separate validation cohort of roughly 110 different subjects was used in addition to the 666-subject first cohort. Of the 350 to 450 genotyped donors, 75% to 85% were placed in the genetic ancestry cluster associated with self-reported Caucasian donors. Among around 400 genotyped donors of the cohort, an average of roughly 230,000 unique TCR beta nucleotide sequences was sequenced per donor, of which about 20% were non-productive. All discovery cohort repertoires had been generated on a single sequencing platform. A later analysis re-examined previously published TCR beta repertoires from roughly 720 donors and added high-resolution HLA genotyping to investigate patterns of TCR occurrence. Because of strong linkage in the cohort, five DR-DQ haplotypes were treated as single units for association and clustering. Rather than using new phenotypic data, the later analysis identified candidate immune exposures from TCR beta sequences and from how often those sequences occurred across donors. An early release covering approximately 600 HLA-typed donors comprised about 320 gigabases of sequencing data and tens of millions of unique TCR sequences. The study aimed to test whether signatures of past pathogen exposure could be identified by cataloging public T cell receptors. Both class I and class II loci were covered by HLA typing, at four-digit resolution. A later genetic analysis used genome-wide SNP genotypes for 398 of the 666 donors, treating that subset as a discovery cohort. Typing coverage varied by locus: about 629-640 donors for A, B, C, DRB1 and DQB1; more than 500 for DQA1; around 570 for DPA1; roughly 470 for DPB1. In an earlier analysis of more than 550 of the donors, high-throughput TCR beta sequencing was used to judge whether each TCR beta V gene segment behaved as functional or pseudogenic. The paper as a whole reports these results and caveats: An association between a missense DCLRE1C variant and V-gene and J-gene trimming of TCR beta chains was found in a later genetic analysis and replicated in an independent cohort. Most TCR sequences were seen in very few donors, while some public TCRs were found in many individuals. The only immune exposure information available for the cohort was CMV serostatus. Some IMGT-functional V segments, including TRBV6-2 and TRBV6-3, could not be distinguished by the 87-base-pair reads and were therefore excluded. According to a later genetic analysis, donors in an Asian-associated ancestry cluster had fewer N-insertions in productive TCRs than the approximately 670-donor mean. The presence/absence analyses assumed that sequencing depth was roughly uniform across donors, and that assumption may not be true. Compared with equally common non-associated chains, HLA-associated TCR beta chains in a later analysis were more clonally expanded and had lower generation probabilities. The classifier was reported to diagnose cytomegalovirus status with high specificity and sensitivity in both the original and validation cohorts. Correlated functional status among segregating V segments might be attributable to linkage disequilibrium, but an unknown experimental factor could not be ruled out. An earlier analysis of around 540 of the donors showed that most TCR beta V segments appeared in productive rearrangements either about 87% or about 30% of the time, which broadly matched IMGT annotations. In a later analysis, several top co-occurrence clusters were reported to appear linked to parvovirus B19, influenza, CMV and Epstein-Barr virus. Specific HLA alleles were associated with about 17,000 TCR beta sequences at a false discovery rate of 0.05 in a later analysis. Because some donors lacked HLA typing at each locus, the association tests relied only on the typed subset. In this cohort, only TCR beta chains were sequenced, and detectable features were limited by the absence of alpha or paired-chain data. In vitro tests confirmed that three of the cytomegalovirus-associated TCR beta chains recognize cytomegalovirus antigens. A further reported finding was that TCR beta sequences accurately predicted the HLA-A and HLA-B alleles for most subjects in the first cohort. In a later analysis, the rate of TCR association differed among HLA loci, with DRB1 alleles having the most associated TCRs and HLA-C alleles having the fewest. According to a later analysis, most CMV-associated TCR beta chains appeared to be HLA-restricted, and the HLA associations seemed to be driven largely by CMV exposure. When HLA alleles, especially DR and DQ, strongly co-occurred, attributing TCR associations to individual alleles was difficult. The study gave a list of 150 to 200 TCR beta chains associated with cytomegalovirus. According to the authors, the approach could potentially be generalized to other disease states and immunological phenotypes. A group of highly shared sequence variants was considered likely to be a technical artifact of the sequencing pipeline. Because counts were too low, seventeen rarely observed V segments, including chromosome 9 orphons, were excluded from the earlier analysis of several hundred of the donors.

The CDR3 spans 15 residues, from the cysteine through the phenylalanine. The entry retains the CDR3 DNA only, 45 bases that are in frame from base 1. At the junction V is shortened by 5 bases and J by 4 bases; bases outside the gene matches: 7. Based on the germline V gene, the CDR1 and CDR2 sequences are MDHEN and SYDVKM. The library was made by the immunoSEQ multiplex PCR assay. For the multiplex PCR, a mixture combining 60 forward primers for TCR Vbeta segments and 13 reverse primers for TCR Jbeta segments was used. The CDR3 region of rearranged TCR beta genes was amplified from genomic DNA with a multiplex PCR assay. The Illumina HiSeq System was used to sequence the amplified TCR beta libraries as 87-base-pair reads. As for the authors' bioinformatics: A later analysis tallied roughly 76 million unique TCR beta chains across the 700 or so repertoires, and some 10 million of those chains were shared by two or more donors. Raw reads were error-corrected and collapsed into unique sequences with a nearest-neighbor algorithm that merged closely related sequences to remove PCR and sequencing errors. V, D and J gene segments were assigned by aligning CDR3 sequences to IMGT reference sequences. For a sequence to be retained, at least a six-nucleotide match to both a V gene segment and a J gene segment was required. A rearrangement counted as productive if the CDR3 had no stop codons and remained in frame with V and J, and every other rearrangement counted as non-productive. CDR3 was defined by IMGT convention, running from the second conserved V-encoded cysteine to the conserved J-encoded phenylalanine. The earlier analysis of about 640 of the donors excluded any sequence lacking an unambiguous match to a single V gene segment. An earlier analysis of 587 of the donors called V segments functional above 56.7% productive rearrangements and segregating when the between-donor standard deviation exceeded 5%. A statistical classification framework was built to diagnose cytomegalovirus status from the catalog of TCR beta chain sequences. In a later analysis, V and J genes were assigned by comparing TCR nucleotide sequences against IMGT/GENE-DB human TR gene sequences. In a later analysis, CDR3 sequences and most-parsimonious VDJ recombination scenarios were assigned using the TCRdist pipeline. A later analysis defined each TCR beta chain by its CDR3 amino acid sequence plus V-gene family, and excluded reads lacking a unique V-gene family. In a later analysis, 550 to 650 highly shared, low-generation-probability nucleotide sequences were removed to address suspected cross-contamination and a sequencing artifact. A later analysis calculated a clonal expansion index for each public chain from normalized within-repertoire ranks of inferred template counts. In a later analysis, generation probabilities were computed using a VDJ recombination model fitted to out-of-frame rearrangements, and the results were checked against IGoR. Hypergeometric tests were used in a later analysis to score TCR-TCR, TCR-HLA and TCR-CMV co-occurrence, with a repertoire-size bias correction applied to the TCR pairs. In a later analysis, false discovery rates were estimated by permuting HLA or CMV assignments 20 times. In a later analysis, co-occurring TCRs were grouped using DBSCAN, and TCRdist sequence similarity was added for clustering within HLA-allele-positive subsets. Repertoires with fewer than 30,000 or more than 120,000 public chains, plus five repertoires with anomalous nucleotide sharing, were excluded from co-occurrence clustering. TCRdb retrieved this table from immuneACCESS and kept in-frame rearrangements only. Not all clones are present; in checked studies, unresolved V genes account for under half, and no reason is known for the remainder. That table gives V, J and clone size, and the DNA gave D and trimming. For this sample there are about 160,000 clones; under 75% appear just once. The ten largest make up 7% to 8.5% of the sample.

The cohort comprised fewer than 750 healthy bone marrow donors. At the time of sampling, every cohort member was nominally healthy, though immune exposures that went unrecorded were likely present. The donor tested CMV seropositive and was one of the 289 seropositive cohort members. Every donor gave a peripheral blood sample, and the peripheral blood mononuclear cells from that sample were used for TCR beta sequencing. The Qiagen DNeasy Blood Extraction Kit was used to extract genomic DNA from the blood cell samples. With respect to this clone: What this receptor recognizes is not known. Base qualities were left out, and no much larger clone turns up one base away.

The receptor's source is an older woman in good health and CMV-seropositive. Material for sequencing was PBMCs. The chain joins TRBV28 to TRBJ2-4, with 8 junctional bases fitting TRBD1. At the DNA level, the sequence is TGTGCCAGCAGTGGGTTTGGGGACAGGAAAAACATTCAGTACTTC. Translated, it gives CASSGFGDRKNIQYF.